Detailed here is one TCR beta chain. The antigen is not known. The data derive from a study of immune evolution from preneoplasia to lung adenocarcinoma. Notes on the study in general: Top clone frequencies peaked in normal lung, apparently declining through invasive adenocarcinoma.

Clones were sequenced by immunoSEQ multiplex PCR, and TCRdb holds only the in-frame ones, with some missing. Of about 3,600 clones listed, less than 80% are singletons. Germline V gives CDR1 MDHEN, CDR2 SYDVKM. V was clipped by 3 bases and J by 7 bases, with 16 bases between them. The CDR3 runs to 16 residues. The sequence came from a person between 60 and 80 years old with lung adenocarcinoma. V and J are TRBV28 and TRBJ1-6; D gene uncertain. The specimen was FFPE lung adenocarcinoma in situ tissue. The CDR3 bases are TGTGCCAGCAGTTTTCCCCGGGCGCCGGCGAATTCACCCCTCCACTTT. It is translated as CASSFPRAPANSPLHF.